Shown below are 4 T cell receptor beta chains from a single sample sequenced in a study of blood T cells in healthy people across ages. Combining a sample-barcoded 5' primer with a J-beta primer mix, a second PCR ran for roughly 6 to 12 cycles. TCRdb independently ran MiXCR on the 5' RACE reads; one entry per CDR3 protein. This table has 1.5 million or so distinct CDR3 sequences, approximately 40% appearing once. The sequencing input was blood. These TCRs come from a woman aged 18-29 years in good health.

The chain links TRBV18 to TRBJ2-4; tentatively, D is TRBD2 (6 bases). The DNA end favors TRBJ2-7, so the J call may be wrong. CDR3 length: 16 amino acids. The germline V gene encodes CDR1 KGHSH and CDR2 LQKENI. The CDR3 DNA reads as TGTGCCAGCTCACCTGGGTACGGCGGGGTCACCTACGAGCAGTACTTC. This gives the protein CASSPGYGGVTYEQYF.

There are a few counts of this clonotype. The V call is TRBV12-3 or TRBV12-4, the J call TRBJ2-1, with 8 bases identical to TRBD2. CDR3 length: 16 residues. V was clipped by 5 bases and J by 7 bases; unmatched bases: 13. CDR3 nucleotide sequence: TGTGCCAGCAGTCCTACCGGGACTAGTAGTTATAATGAGCAGTTCTTC. Translating gives CASSPTGTSSYNEQFF.

The chain carries TRBV20-1 and TRBJ1-1; D is uncertain. The CDR3 has 13 residues. Looked up from germline, CDR1 is DFQATT and CDR2 is SNEGSKA (reference sequence). Trimming took off 5 bases at V and 3 bases at J, with 13 bases between the two ends. The DNA for the CDR3 is TGCAGTGCTCCCCCCCCCGGGGACACTGAAGCTTTCTTT. Protein: CSAPPPGDTEAFF.

This clonotype was seen at least ten times. The V gene is TRBV9, the J gene TRBJ2-7; TRBD2 is a possible D gene (7 bases). Germline lookup yields CDR1 SGDLS and CDR2 YYNGEE. The CDR3 runs 15 residues. The germline V and J ends were trimmed by 4 bases and 7 bases, with 21 bases remaining between them. CDR3 bases: TGTGCCAGCAGCCGATACCTCACGGGGGGCAATGAGCAGTACTTC. Translating it yields CASSRYLTGGNEQYF.